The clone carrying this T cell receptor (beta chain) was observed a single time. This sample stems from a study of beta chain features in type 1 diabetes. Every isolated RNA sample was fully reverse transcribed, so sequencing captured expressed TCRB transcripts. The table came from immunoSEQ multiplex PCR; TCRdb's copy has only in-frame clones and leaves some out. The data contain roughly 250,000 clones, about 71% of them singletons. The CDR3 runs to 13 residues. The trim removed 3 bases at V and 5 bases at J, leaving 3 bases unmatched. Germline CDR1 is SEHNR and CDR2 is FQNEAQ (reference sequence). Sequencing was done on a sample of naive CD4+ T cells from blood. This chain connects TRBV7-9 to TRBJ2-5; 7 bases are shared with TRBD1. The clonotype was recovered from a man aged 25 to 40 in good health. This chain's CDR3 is CASSFNRGETQYF. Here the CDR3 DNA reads TGTGCCAGCAGCTTTAACAGGGGCGAGACCCAGTACTTC.